This passage covers 5 T cell receptor beta chains from one sample sequenced in a study of PD-1 blockade in classical Hodgkin lymphoma. Method: immunoSEQ multiplex PCR; TCRdb's copy keeps in-frame clones and lacks some. This sample carries 20,000 to 25,000 clones, 94% of them seen once, and the ten largest clones take 3% to 5%. Documented time point: newly diagnosed, previously untreated cHL patient sample. The sequenced material came from peripheral blood mononuclear cells (PBMCs). The receptors come from a human donor with classical Hodgkin lymphoma.

J is TRBJ1-1 and V is TRBV13, with 9 bases aligning to TRBD1. This CDR3 spans 15 amino acids. The germline V gene encodes CDR1 PRHDT and CDR2 FYEKMQ (reference sequence). Trimming removed 5 bases from V and 3 bases from J; junction bases left unmatched: 7. CDR3 nucleotide sequence: TGTGCCAGCAGCGAACAGGGGGCGCAGGACACTGAAGCTTTCTTT. Translated: CASSEQGAQDTEAFF. Together with reference TRBV13 and TRBJ1-1, the CDR3 gives the full variable domain: AAGVIQSPRHLIKEKRETATLKCYPIPRHDTVYWYQQGPGQDPQFLISFYEKMQSDKGSIPDRFSAQQFSDYHSELNMSSLELGDSALYFCASSEQGAQDTEAFFGQGTRLTVV.

The rearrangement links TRBV23-1 to TRBJ2-7, with 8 bases identical to TRBD1. TRBV23-1 qualifies as an ORF whose function is uncertain. CDR3 size: 11 residues. The junction had 7 bases not matched to a gene; V was cut back by 6 bases and J by 12 bases. CDR3 sequence reads: CASRDFRGPYF. As DNA, the CDR3 is TGCGCCAGCAGGGACTTCAGGGGGCCGTACTTC.

This clone is a singleton in its sample. The chain recombines TRBV15 with TRBJ2-7, with unresolved D. This CDR3 spans 18 amino acids. Germline V gene lookup returns CDR1 LNHNV and CDR2 YYDKDF (reference sequence). With 0 bases removed from V and 0 bases from J, the gap between germline ends came to 18 bases. The CDR3 DNA follows: TGTGCCACCAGCAGAGATCTAGTCTCGGGTGCAATCTCCTACGAGCAGTACTTC. This codes for CATSRDLVSGAISYEQYF.

The genes are TRBV5-4 and TRBJ1-4, with a tentative D call TRBD1 (6 bases). V dropped 0 bases and J dropped 5 bases, with 11 bases sitting between them. Per the germline V gene, CDR1 is SGHNT and CDR2 is YYREEE (reference sequence). The CDR3 extends over 15 amino acids. DNA for the CDR3: TGTGCCAGCAGCTTGGAGGGGGGCGCGAATGAAAAACTGTTTTTT. Encoded protein: CASSLEGGANEKLFF.

The V call is TRBV15, the J call TRBJ1-5; D not certain. The CDR3 contains 15 residues. V was shortened by 1 base and J by 0 bases, with 7 bases between the two germline ends. Germline lookup yields CDR1 LNHNV and CDR2 YYDKDF (reference sequence). The CDR3 DNA is TGTGCCACCAGCAGAGGGAAGAGTAGCAATCAGCCCCAGCATTTT. It codes for CATSRGKSSNQPQHF.